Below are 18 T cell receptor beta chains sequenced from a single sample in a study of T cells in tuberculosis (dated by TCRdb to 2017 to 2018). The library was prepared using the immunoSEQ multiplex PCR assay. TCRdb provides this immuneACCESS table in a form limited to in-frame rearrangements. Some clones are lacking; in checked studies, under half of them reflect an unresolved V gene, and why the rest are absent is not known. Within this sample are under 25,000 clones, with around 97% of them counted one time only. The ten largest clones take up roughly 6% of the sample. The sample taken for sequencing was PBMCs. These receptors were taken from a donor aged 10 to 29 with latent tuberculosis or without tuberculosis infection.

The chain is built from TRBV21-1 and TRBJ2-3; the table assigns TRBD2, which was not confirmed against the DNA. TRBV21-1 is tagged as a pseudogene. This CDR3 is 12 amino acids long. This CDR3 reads CASSTPVDTQYF. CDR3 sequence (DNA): TGTGCCAGCAGCACCCCCGTAGATACGCAGTATTTT.

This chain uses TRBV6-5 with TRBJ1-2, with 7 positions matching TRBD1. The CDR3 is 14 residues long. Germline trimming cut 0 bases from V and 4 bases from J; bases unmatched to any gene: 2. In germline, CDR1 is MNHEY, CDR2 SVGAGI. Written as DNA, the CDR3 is TGTGCCAGCAGTTACTCCCGGACAGGCTATGGCTACACCTTC. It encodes CASSYSRTGYGYTF.

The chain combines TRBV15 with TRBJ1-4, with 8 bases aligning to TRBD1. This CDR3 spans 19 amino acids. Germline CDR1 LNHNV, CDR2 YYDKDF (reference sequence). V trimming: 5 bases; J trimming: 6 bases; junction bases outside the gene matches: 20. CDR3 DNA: TGTGCCACCAGCTTAGGGGGACTCGGACAGGGAGGGAGCTATGAAAAACTGTTTTTT. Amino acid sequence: CATSLGGLGQGGSYEKLFF.

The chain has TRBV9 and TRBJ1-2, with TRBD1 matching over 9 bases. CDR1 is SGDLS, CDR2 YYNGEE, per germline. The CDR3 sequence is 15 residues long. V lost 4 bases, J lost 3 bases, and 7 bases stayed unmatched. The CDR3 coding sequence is TGTGCCAGCAGCTCCTTGACAGGGGGAGACTATGGCTACACCTTC. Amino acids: CASSSLTGGDYGYTF. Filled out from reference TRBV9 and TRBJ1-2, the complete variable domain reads DSGVTQTPKHLITATGQRVTLRCSPRSGDLSVYWYQQSLDQGLQFLIQYYNGEERAKGNILERFSAQQFPDLHSELNLSSLELGDSALYFCASSSLTGGDYGYTFGSGTRLTVV.

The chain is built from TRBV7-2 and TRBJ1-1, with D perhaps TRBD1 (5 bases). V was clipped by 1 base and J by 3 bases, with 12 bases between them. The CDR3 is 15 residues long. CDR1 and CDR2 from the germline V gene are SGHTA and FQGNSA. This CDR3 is CASSLEAGRDTEAFF. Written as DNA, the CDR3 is TGTGCCAGCAGCTTAGAGGCAGGGAGGGACACTGAAGCTTTCTTT.

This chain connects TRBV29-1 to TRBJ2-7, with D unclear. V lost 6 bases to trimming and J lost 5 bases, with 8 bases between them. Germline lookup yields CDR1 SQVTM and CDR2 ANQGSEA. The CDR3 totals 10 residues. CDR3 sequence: CSVVDNEQYF. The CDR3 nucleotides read TGCAGCGTGGTAGATAACGAGCAGTACTTC.

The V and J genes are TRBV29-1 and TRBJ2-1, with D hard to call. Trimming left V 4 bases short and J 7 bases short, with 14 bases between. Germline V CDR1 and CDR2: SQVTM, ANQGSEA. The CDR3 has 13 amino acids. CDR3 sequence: CSVAEGTDNEQFF. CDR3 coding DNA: TGCAGCGTTGCAGAAGGTACAGATAATGAGCAGTTCTTC.

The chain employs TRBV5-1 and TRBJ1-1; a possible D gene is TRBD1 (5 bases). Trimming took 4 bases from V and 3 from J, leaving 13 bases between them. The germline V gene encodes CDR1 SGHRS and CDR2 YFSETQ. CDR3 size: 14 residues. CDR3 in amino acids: CASSLQEPDTEAFF. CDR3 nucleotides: TGCGCCAGCAGCCTACAGGAGCCGGACACTGAAGCTTTCTTT.

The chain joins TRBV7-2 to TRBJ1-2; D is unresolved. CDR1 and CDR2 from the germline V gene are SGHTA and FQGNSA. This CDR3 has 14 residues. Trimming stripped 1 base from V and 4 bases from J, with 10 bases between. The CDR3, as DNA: TGTGCCAGCAGCTTAGGTCCGGTTCCCTATGGCTACACCTTC. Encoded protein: CASSLGPVPYGYTF. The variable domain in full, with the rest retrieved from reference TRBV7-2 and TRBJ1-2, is GAGVSQSPSNKVTEKGKDVELRCDPISGHTALYWYRQSLGQGLEFLIYFQGNSAPDKSGLPSDRFSAERTGGSVSTLTIQRTQQEDSAVYLCASSLGPVPYGYTFGSGTRLTVV.

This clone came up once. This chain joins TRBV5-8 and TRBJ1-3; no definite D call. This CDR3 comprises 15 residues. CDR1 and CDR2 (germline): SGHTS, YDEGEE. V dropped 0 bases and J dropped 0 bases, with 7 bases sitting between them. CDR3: CASSLERNSGNTIYF. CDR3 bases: TGTGCCAGCAGCTTGGAGAGAAACTCTGGAAACACCATATATTTT.

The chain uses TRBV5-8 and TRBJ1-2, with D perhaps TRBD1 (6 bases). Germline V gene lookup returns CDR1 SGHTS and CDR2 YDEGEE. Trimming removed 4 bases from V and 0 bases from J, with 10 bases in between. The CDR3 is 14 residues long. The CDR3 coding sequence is TGTGCCAGCAGCCCAGGACAGACTAACTATGGCTACACCTTC. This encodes CASSPGQTNYGYTF.

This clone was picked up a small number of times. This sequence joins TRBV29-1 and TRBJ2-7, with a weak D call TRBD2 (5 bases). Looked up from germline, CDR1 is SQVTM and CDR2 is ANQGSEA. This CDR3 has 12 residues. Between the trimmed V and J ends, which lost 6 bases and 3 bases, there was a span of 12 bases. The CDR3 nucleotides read TGCAGCGTGAGGACCGGGGTCTACGAGCAGTACTTC. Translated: CSVRTGVYEQYF.

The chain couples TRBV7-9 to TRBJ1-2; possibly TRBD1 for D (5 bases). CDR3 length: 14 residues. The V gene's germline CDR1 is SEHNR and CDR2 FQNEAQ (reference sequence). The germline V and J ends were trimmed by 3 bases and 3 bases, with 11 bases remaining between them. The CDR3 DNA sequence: TGTGCCAGCAGCTTTCAGGGTTGGGACTATGGCTACACCTTC. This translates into CASSFQGWDYGYTF.

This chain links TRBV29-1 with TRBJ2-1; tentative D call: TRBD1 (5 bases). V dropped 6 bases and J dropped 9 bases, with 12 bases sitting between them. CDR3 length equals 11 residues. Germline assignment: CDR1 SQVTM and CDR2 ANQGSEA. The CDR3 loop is CSVGMGREQFF. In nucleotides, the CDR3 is TGCAGCGTGGGGATGGGGCGTGAGCAGTTCTTC.

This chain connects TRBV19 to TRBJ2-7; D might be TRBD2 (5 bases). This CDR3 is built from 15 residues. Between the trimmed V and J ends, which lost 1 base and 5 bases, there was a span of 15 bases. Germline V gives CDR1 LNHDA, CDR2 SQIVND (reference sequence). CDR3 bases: TGTGCCAGTAGTATAGTATCGGGGATCGATGACGAGCAGTACTTC. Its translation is CASSIVSGIDDEQYF.

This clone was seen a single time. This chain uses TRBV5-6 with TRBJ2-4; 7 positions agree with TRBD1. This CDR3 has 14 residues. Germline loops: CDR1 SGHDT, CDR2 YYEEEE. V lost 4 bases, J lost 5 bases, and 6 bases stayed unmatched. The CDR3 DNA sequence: TGTGCCAGCAGCCTGCCCGGGACAGAAAACATTCAGTACTTC. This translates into CASSLPGTENIQYF.

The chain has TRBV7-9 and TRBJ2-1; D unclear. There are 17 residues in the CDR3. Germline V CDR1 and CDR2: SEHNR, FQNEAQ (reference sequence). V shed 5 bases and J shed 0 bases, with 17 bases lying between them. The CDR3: CASSHLPIVSSYNEQFF. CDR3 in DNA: TGTGCCAGCAGCCATTTACCCATCGTGAGCTCCTACAATGAGCAGTTCTTC.

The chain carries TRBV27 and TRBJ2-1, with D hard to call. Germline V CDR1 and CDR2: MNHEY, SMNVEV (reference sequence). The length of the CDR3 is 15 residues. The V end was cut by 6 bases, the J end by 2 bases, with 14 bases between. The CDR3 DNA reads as TGTGCCAGCAGCCCCCTTACGTCAGCCTACAATGAGCAGTTCTTC. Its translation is CASSPLTSAYNEQFF.